This TCR beta chain derives from a study of blood T cell repertoires in COVID-19. Data came from immunoSEQ multiplex PCR; TCRdb stores just in-frame clones and leaves some out. This table has just over 650,000 clones, 90% appearing once. From germline, CDR1 is SGHTA and CDR2 FQGNSA. The V gene end was trimmed by 5 bases and the J gene end by 7 bases; junction bases not matched to a gene: 12. The CDR3 extends over 15 amino acids. The sequence came from a young woman with acute or convalescent COVID-19. The sequenced sample was peripheral blood. The V gene is TRBV7-2, the J gene TRBJ1-2; 8 bases match TRBD1. The DNA for the CDR3 is TGTGCCAGCAGCCCAATGGACAGGGTTGGGGTTGGCTACACCTTC. Residues: CASSPMDRVGVGYTF. Full variable domain (rest looked up from reference TRBV7-2 and TRBJ1-2): GAGVSQSPSNKVTEKGKDVELRCDPISGHTALYWYRQSLGQGLEFLIYFQGNSAPDKSGLPSDRFSAERTGGSVSTLTIQRTQQEDSAVYLCASSPMDRVGVGYTFGSGTRLTVV.